This T cell receptor (beta chain) was documented in a study of Ad26.COV2.S vaccination and SARS-CoV-2 variants. Points from the study as a whole: The authors reported substantial breadth in spike-specific CD8+ and CD4+ T cell responses after vaccination. The placebo group had lower spike-specific TCR breadth than the vaccine recipients did. Similar non-spike TCR breadth was observed in recipients of vaccine and of placebo.

Using immunoSEQ multiplex PCR, the repertoire was profiled, and TCRdb retains in-frame clones only, with some absent. The sample lists a few hundred thousand clones; roughly 90% were seen once. The treatment is: roughly 19 received Ad26.COV2.S at low or high dose, single or two shots; roughly 5 received placebo; per-sample allocation not given. After the first vaccine or placebo injection, samples were drawn on day 63. Trimming took off 4 bases at V and 6 bases at J, with 27 bases between the two ends. CDR1 is ENHRY and CDR2 is SYGVKD in the germline V gene. The CDR3 loop spans 19 amino acids. Concerning this clone itself: Its target is unknown.

The genes are TRBV10-3 and TRBJ2-2; D ambiguous. This clonotype was obtained from a person aged 18 to 65 who received the Ad26.COV2.S COVID-19 vaccine or a placebo. Sequenced here: peripheral blood, sampled in a trial of Ad26.COV2.S vaccine versus placebo. The CDR3: CAISGPRGGSNELAGELFF. CDR3 bases: TGTGCCATCAGTGGCCCACGAGGTGGTAGTAACGAACTGGCCGGGGAGCTGTTTTTT.